This T cell receptor beta chain was identified in a study of cytomegalovirus exposure and HLA in healthy donors. Of note for this clone: Its antigen is unknown. At one of its ends the junction is not consistent with the germline gene, which may arise from a read error.

Germline-derived CDR1 and CDR2 are SGHTA and FQGTGA. The CDR3 consists of 13 residues. Study-level findings and limits: Subsequent analysis showed first-cohort TCR clusters tending to co-occur in over a hundred validation repertoires. Cytomegalovirus status, reportedly, was diagnosed with high specificity and sensitivity by the classifier.

The table came from immunoSEQ multiplex PCR; TCRdb's copy has only in-frame clones and leaves some out. The sample holds approximately 220,000 clones, 87% seen once. The genes are TRBV7-3 and TRBJ1-1, with D maybe TRBD1 (6 bases). Material for sequencing was PBMCs. This TCR came from a man younger than 30 in good health and CMV-seronegative. DNA for the CDR3: TGTGCCAGCAGCCTAACAAGGGGGACTGAAGCTTTCTTT. Translation gives CASSLTRGTEAFF.